The 27 T cell receptor beta chains given below trace back to one sample, sequenced in a study of T cells in Graves' hyperthyroidism and ophthalmopathy. Amplification of TCR beta CDR3 regions used RNA as the template. First-round RT-PCR with HTBI primers amplified the TCR CDR3 region. TCRdb called the multiplex PCR reads again in MiXCR, with one record for every CDR3 protein. This repertoire shows 600,000 to 800,000 distinct CDR3 sequences, roughly a third found once; its top ten account for roughly 30%. Sample: blood. The receptors were gathered from a middle-aged woman with Graves' hyperthyroidism.

The chain recombines TRBV7-9 with TRBJ1-5, with TRBD1 matching over 8 bases. The V gene end was trimmed by 5 bases and the J gene end by 1 base; junction bases not matched to a gene: 10. Germline CDR1 SEHNR, CDR2 FQNEAQ (reference sequence). The length of the CDR3 is 17 residues. DNA of the CDR3: TGTGCCAGCAGCCGAGGACAGGGAATAGTGAGCAATCAGCCCCAGCATTTT. As protein: CASSRGQGIVSNQPQHF.

V usage is TRBV29-1 and J usage is TRBJ1-4; the match to TRBD1 covers 12 bases. CDR1 is SQVTM and CDR2 is ANQGSEA in the germline V gene. The CDR3 consists of 16 residues. Trimming cost V 0 bases and J 5 bases; bases outside gene matches: 4. Here the CDR3 DNA reads TGCAGCGTTGAAGATCGGGGGACAGGGGGCAATGAAAAACTGTTTTTT. As protein: CSVEDRGTGGNEKLFF.

There are many counts of this clonotype. CDR3 sequence reads: CASSLGPDSYEQYF. For the CDR3, the DNA is TGTGCCAGCAGCTTAGGACCGGACTCCTACGAGCAGTACTTC. V and J are TRBV7-2 and TRBJ2-7; D uncertain. Per germline, CDR1 SGHTA and CDR2 FQGNSA. The CDR3 is made up of 14 amino acids. Trimming cost V 1 base and J 0 bases, with 7 bases left between them.

This clonotype was observed a handful of times. The V gene is TRBV10-1, the J gene TRBJ1-2, with 7 positions matching TRBD1. Germline CDR1 reads WNHNN; CDR2 reads SYGVQD (reference sequence). V gave up 6 bases and J gave up 13 bases; unmatched junction bases: 14. The CDR3 length is 13 residues. The CDR3 reads CASRRDRTMAFTF. As DNA, the CDR3 is TGCGCCAGCAGGAGGGACAGAACTATGGCTTTCACCTTC.

This chain links TRBV10-3 with TRBJ1-2; 7 nucleotides agree with TRBD1. The trim removed 7 bases at V and 5 bases at J, leaving 10 bases unmatched. The CDR3 covers 14 residues. Germline assignment: CDR1 ENHRY and CDR2 SYGVKD. The CDR3 reads CAITGTGTAYGYTF. The CDR3 DNA follows: TGTGCCATCACCGGAACCGGGACAGCTTATGGCTACACCTTC.

This clonotype appeared many times. V and J are TRBV7-2 and TRBJ2-5; maybe TRBD1 (5 bases). Deletions cut 3 bases from V and 5 bases from J, with 13 bases between. From germline, CDR1 is SGHTA and CDR2 FQGNSA. The CDR3 has 14 residues. CDR3 loop: CASSFNGARETQYF. The CDR3, as DNA: TGTGCCAGCAGCTTTAATGGGGCGCGGGAGACCCAGTACTTC.

This clonotype was recorded at least ten times. The V gene is TRBV7-2, the J gene TRBJ1-4; 7 bases line up with TRBD1. Trimming removed 4 bases from V and 5 bases from J; junction bases left unmatched: 10. This CDR3 has 16 residues. CDR1 is SGHTA, CDR2 FQGNSA, per germline. The CDR3 bases are TGTGCCAGCAGCTCCGAAGACAGGGTCACGAATGAAAAACTGTTTTTT. Protein sequence: CASSSEDRVTNEKLFF.

This clonotype has a count of ten or more. V is TRBV12-3 or TRBV12-4 and J is TRBJ2-5, with TRBD1 as a possible D gene (6 bases). This CDR3 is built from 14 residues. Between the trimmed V and J ends, which lost 3 bases and 4 bases, there was a span of 12 bases. As DNA, the CDR3 is TGTGCCAGCAGTTTCAACAGGGTCCGAGAGACCCAGTACTTC. Protein sequence: CASSFNRVRETQYF.

This clonotype has at least ten counts. V usage is TRBV9 and J usage is TRBJ1-1, with D hard to call. CDR3 length equals 13 residues. Germline CDR1 is SGDLS and CDR2 is YYNGEE. V gave up 4 bases and J gave up 1 base, with 8 bases separating them. CDR3 sequence reads: CASSKQTNTEAFF. CDR3 sequence (DNA): TGTGCCAGCAGCAAACAGACGAACACTGAAGCTTTCTTT.

The rearrangement links TRBV7-2 to TRBJ2-4, with a weak D call TRBD2 (5 bases). The CDR3 runs 14 residues. The ends were cut back, 5 bases at V and 6 bases at J, with 14 bases in the middle. Germline CDR1 SGHTA, CDR2 FQGNSA. CDR3 region: CASSRPGRGNIQYF. The CDR3 coding sequence is TGTGCCAGCAGCAGACCCGGCCGGGGAAACATTCAGTACTTC.

The chain is built from TRBV7-9 and TRBJ2-5; D is perhaps TRBD1 or TRBD2 (5 bases each). Per germline, CDR1 SEHNR and CDR2 FQNEAQ (reference sequence). The CDR3 is made up of 15 amino acids. V was shortened by 5 bases and J by 3 bases, with 16 bases between the two germline ends. The CDR3 DNA sequence: TGTGCCAGCAGCCCTATTGGGACGGAGAAAGAGACCCAGTACTTC. Translating it yields CASSPIGTEKETQYF.

This clonotype showed up many times. The V and J genes are TRBV9 and TRBJ1-5, with D perhaps TRBD1 (6 bases). The CDR3 is 14 residues long. Germline CDR1 is SGDLS and CDR2 is YYNGEE. V was clipped by 0 bases and J by 5 bases, with 9 bases between them. CDR3: CASSVAQGDQPQHF. CDR3 DNA: TGTGCCAGCAGCGTAGCACAGGGTGATCAGCCCCAGCATTTT.

This chain connects TRBV6-4 to TRBJ1-1; TRBD1 aligns across 8 bases. In germline, CDR1 is MRHNA, CDR2 SNTAGT. CDR3 length: 21 residues. Trimming at V came to 5 bases and at J to 0 bases, leaving 23 bases not matched to a gene. The CDR3 is CASSLRLRTGFTRALNTEAFF. The CDR3, as DNA: TGTGCCAGCAGTTTACGTCTTCGGACAGGGTTTACTAGGGCACTGAACACTGAAGCTTTCTTT.

This clonotype has a handful of counts. The CDR3 spells CATSDHRSRNYGYTF. The DNA of the CDR3 is TGTGCCACCAGTGACCACCGATCCCGAAACTATGGCTACACCTTC. V and J are TRBV24-1 and TRBJ1-2, with D unresolved. The germline CDR1 and CDR2 sequences are KGHDR and SFDVKD. The CDR3 spans 15 residues. With 4 bases removed from V and 2 bases from J, the gap between germline ends came to 13 bases.

The rearrangement joins TRBV7-9 to TRBJ1-1; D gene uncertain. Trimming removed 5 bases from V and 6 bases from J, with 13 bases in between. The germline CDR1 and CDR2 sequences are SEHNR and FQNEAQ (reference sequence). The CDR3 has 13 residues. The CDR3 nucleotides are TGTGCCAGCAGCCTCACGGACCCCGCTGAAGCTTTCTTT. Amino acids: CASSLTDPAEAFF.

Many counts were recorded for this clonotype. The chain employs TRBV7-2 and TRBJ1-4, with 8 bases identical to TRBD1. Trimming removed 3 bases from V and 8 bases from J; junction bases left unmatched: 5. The germline gives CDR1 SGHTA, CDR2 FQGNSA. The CDR3 covers 14 residues. CDR3 in DNA: TGTGCCAGCAGCTTGGGACAGGTCTACGAAAAACTGTTTTTT. The encoded protein is CASSLGQVYEKLFF.

This clonotype was detected ten times or more. The rearrangement uses TRBV11-2 and TRBJ1-5; D remains ambiguous. CDR3 length: 15 residues. CDR1 and CDR2 from the germline V gene are SGHAT and FQNNGV. Trimming took 5 bases from V and 3 from J, leaving 14 bases between them. CDR3 DNA sequence: TGTGCCAGCAGCAGCGACCGGGCCCCCAATCAGCCCCAGCATTTT. It codes for CASSSDRAPNQPQHF.

The chain combines TRBV6-5 with TRBJ1-6; D call uncertain. Germline V lookup: CDR1 MNHEY, CDR2 SVGAGI. This CDR3 has 15 amino acids. V dropped 8 bases and J dropped 4 bases, with 15 bases sitting between them. CDR3 bases: TGTGCCAGCCGGTACAATACAGATTATAATTCACCCCTCCACTTT. Translating it yields CASRYNTDYNSPLHF.

The chain joins TRBV2 to TRBJ1-6, with unresolved D. CDR3 length equals 14 residues. Germline V gene sequence: CDR1 SNHLY, CDR2 FYNNEI. The V and J ends lost 1 base and 9 bases respectively, with 10 bases between them. The CDR3: CASSEGVGSSPLHF. The DNA for the CDR3 is TGTGCCAGCAGTGAAGGGGTTGGGAGTTCACCCCTCCACTTT.

Worth noting for this clonotype: Just one base apart from a much larger clone, this may be a read error. The rearrangement uses TRBV12-3 or TRBV12-4 and TRBJ2-6; D is perhaps TRBD1 (5 bases). This CDR3 has 13 amino acids. The CDR3 loop reads CASTPSGAYVLTF. In DNA form, the CDR3 reads TGTGCCAGCACCCCCTCTGGGGCCTACGTCCTGACTTTC.

The chain has TRBV10-2 and TRBJ1-1; the D is unclear. Germline V gene lookup returns CDR1 WSHSY and CDR2 SAAADI. This CDR3 contains 15 residues. The ends were cut back, 4 bases at V and 0 bases at J, with 12 bases in the middle. The CDR3 nucleotides are TGCGCCAGCAGTGTCAATCCTAGCATGAACACTGAAGCTTTCTTT. Amino acids: CASSVNPSMNTEAFF.

This chain joins TRBV6-1 and TRBJ1-2, with no clear D. Per the germline V gene, CDR1 is MNHNS and CDR2 is SASEGT. The V end was cut by 2 bases, the J end by 4 bases, with 8 bases between. There are 13 residues in the CDR3. DNA for the CDR3: TGTGCCAGCAGTGAAATAGGTCTCTATGGCTACACCTTC. Translation gives CASSEIGLYGYTF.

The count of this clonotype is one. The CDR3 spells CASSLASTNYGYTF. The DNA of the CDR3 is TGTGCCAGCAGCTTAGCATCCACTAACTATGGCTACACCTTC. The rearrangement joins TRBV7-8 to TRBJ1-2; D remains ambiguous. The CDR3 loop spans 14 amino acids. Trimming pared 0 bases from V and 0 bases from J, leaving 5 bases between. From germline, CDR1 is SGHVS and CDR2 FQNEAQ.

This chain links TRBV12-3 or TRBV12-4 with TRBJ2-6, with D possibly matching TRBD1 (6 bases). The CDR3 length is 16 residues. Trimming took 6 bases from V and 6 from J, leaving 18 bases between them. CDR3 nucleotide sequence: TGTGCCAGCAGAGGGACATGGGCTAAGGAGGCCAACGTCCTGACTTTC. Protein sequence: CASRGTWAKEANVLTF.

The rearrangement uses TRBV20-1 and TRBJ2-7; D gene uncertain. Germline V lookup: CDR1 DFQATT, CDR2 SNEGSKA (reference sequence). The CDR3 has 12 amino acids. CDR3 sequence reads: CSAARGSYEQYF. Written as DNA, the CDR3 is TGCAGCGCTGCTAGAGGCTCCTACGAGCAGTACTTC.

This clonotype was observed many times. V and J are TRBV6-5 and TRBJ1-2; 9 bases align to TRBD1. Trimming at V came to 10 bases and at J to 5 bases, leaving 8 bases not matched to a gene. The germline V gene encodes CDR1 MNHEY and CDR2 SVGAGI. The CDR3 loop spans 13 amino acids. This CDR3 is CATRRDRVYGYTF. CDR3 in DNA: TGTGCCACACGTCGGGACAGGGTATATGGCTACACCTTC.

Points on this clonotype: It may be a read error: a sequence one base away is much more abundant. This chain uses TRBV30 with TRBJ2-6; TRBD1 might be the D (5 bases). CDR1 is GTSNPN and CDR2 is SVGIG in the germline V gene (reference sequence). CDR3 length: 12 residues. The DNA of the CDR3 is TGTGCCTGCACCCGTGGGGCCAACGTCATGACTTTC. This encodes CACTRGANVMTF.